This T cell receptor (beta chain) was observed in a study of cytomegalovirus exposure and HLA in healthy donors. Study results and caveats: Later analysis associated a missense DCLRE1C variant with TCR beta V- and J-gene trimming. The study carried out a later analysis of TCR beta sequences. It associated 15,000 to 20,000 of them with specific HLA alleles at a false discovery rate of 0.05.

With 5 bases clipped from V and 7 bases from J, the junction kept 10 bases outside the gene matches. The germline gives CDR1 SEHNR, CDR2 FQNEAQ (reference sequence). The CDR3 covers 15 residues. 13 Jbeta primers and 60 Vbeta primers were used for the PCR. As originally analysed: About 11 million of the 80 million or so unique TCR beta chains counted in a later analysis were shared. The repertoire was sequenced with immunoSEQ multiplex PCR; TCRdb's copy has only in-frame clones and lacks some. Clonal size and the V and J genes are those of that table, whereas D and trimming came from the DNA. The sample carries fewer than 95,000 clones, around three quarters recorded once. As for this clone: Its cognate antigen is unknown.

This receptor was taken from a man younger than 45 in good health and CMV-seronegative. The chain links TRBV7-9 to TRBJ1-4, with TRBD1 identical over 7 bases. The specimen was PBMCs. The CDR3 nucleotides read TGTGCCAGCAGCCCCGGAGGGGGCGCGTCTGAAAAACTGTTTTTT. Translation: CASSPGGGASEKLFF. Supplemented by reference TRBV7-9 and TRBJ1-4, the full variable domain reads DTGVSQNPRHKITKRGQNVTFRCDPISEHNRLYWYRQTLGQGPEFLTYFQNEAQLEKSRLLSDRFSAERPKGSFSTLEIQRTEQGDSAMYLCASSPGGGASEKLFFGSGTQLSVL.